This is a list of T cell receptor beta chains from one sample in a study of radiation and T cells in renal cell carcinoma. The assay was immunoSEQ multiplex PCR, and TCRdb's table has in-frame clones only and misses some. Of tens of thousands of clones listed, 65% to 90% are singletons. This sample comprised blood, obtained from a patient whose treatment included radiotherapy and nephrectomy. Receptor source: a woman between 70 and 85 years old with renal cell carcinoma. The CDR3 runs from the conserved cysteine through the conserved F or W. D genes are given only for firm matches. Where a row states a size, it is once, few, many or the class of an expanded clone; other rows omit it.

j_gene | d_gene | v_gene | abundance | CDR3nt | CDR3aa
TRBJ1-4 | NA | TRBV18 | few | TGTGCCAGCTCACCGTCAGGGACGTCAGCTAATGAAAAACTGTTTTTT | CASSPSGTSANEKLFF
TRBJ1-1 | NA | TRBV5-1 | NA | TGCGCCAGCAGCTTGGATGGGACCCCGGGCACTGAAGCTTTCTTT | CASSLDGTPGTEAFF
TRBJ1-5 | NA | TRBV27 | NA | TGTGCCAGCAGTCCCCTAGACGGACTATATAGCAATCAGCCCCAGCATTTT | CASSPLDGLYSNQPQHF
TRBJ2-7 | TRBD1 | TRBV6-1 | NA | TGTGCCAGCAGTGCGGGACAGGGGGGCTACGAGCAGTACTTC | CASSAGQGGYEQYF
TRBJ1-2 | NA | TRBV6-5 | NA | TGTGCCAGCAGCCCGGGTCTTAACTATGGCTACACCTTC | CASSPGLNYGYTF
TRBJ2-1 | NA | TRBV7-9 | NA | TGTGCCAGCAGCTTAGGGGTAGCTGGCAATGAGCAGTTCTTC | CASSLGVAGNEQFF
TRBJ1-2 | NA | TRBV6-1 | NA | TGTGCCAGCAGTGAAGCGAGTGGGTTCTATGGCTACACCTTC | CASSEASGFYGYTF
TRBJ1-2 | NA | TRBV7-8 | NA | TGTGCCAGCAGCCCTCAGAGGTGGGGGGCCACCTATGGCTACACCTTC | CASSPQRWGATYGYTF
TRBJ1-1 | NA | TRBV11-2 | NA | TGTGCCAGCAGCCCCTTAGGGGGGATGAACACTGAAGCTTTCTTT | CASSPLGGMNTEAFF
TRBJ2-7 | NA | TRBV23-1 | NA | TGCGCCAGCAGTCAAGGTCGGACGCCTCTAGCCCACGAGCAGTACTTC | CASSQGRTPLAHEQYF
TRBJ2-2 | TRBD2 | TRBV5-6 | NA | TGTGCCAGCAGCTGGGGTTTAGCGGGATGGGCTGCCGGGGAGCTGTTTTTT | CASSWGLAGWAAGELFF
TRBJ1-2 | NA | TRBV7-7 | NA | TGTGCCAGCAGCCCCCGATATCGGTTTGGGGGAGCTTATGGCTACACCTTC | CASSPRYRFGGAYGYTF
TRBJ1-1 | NA | TRBV2 | NA | TGTGCCAGCAGAGAGACATACCTAGGTCAAGCTTTCTTT | CASRETYLGQAFF
TRBJ1-1 | NA | TRBV4-3 | NA | TGCGCCAGCAGCCAAGATAGGAGCCGGGAACTGCCGAACACTGAAGCTTTCTTT | CASSQDRSRELPNTEAFF
TRBJ1-2 | TRBD1 | TRBV6-5 | NA | TGTGCCAGCAGTCGTCCGACAGGGCTCGATGGCTACACCTTC | CASSRPTGLDGYTF
TRBJ2-7 | NA | TRBV5-6 | NA | TGTGCCAGCAGTTTCAATGATGTCCACGAGCAGTACTTC | CASSFNDVHEQYF
TRBJ2-7 | TRBD1 | TRBV5-4 | once | TGTGCCAGCAGCGCACGACAGGGTCACACCTACGAGCAGTACTTC | CASSARQGHTYEQYF
TRBJ1-6 | NA | TRBV6-5 | NA | TGTGCCAGCAGGCAAAGCCCCGCAGGGAATTCACCCCTCCACTTT | CASRQSPAGNSPLHF
TRBJ1-2 | NA | TRBV19 | NA | TGTGCCAGTAGTACTCAGGAGGGCTATGGCTACACCTTC | CASSTQEGYGYTF
TRBJ1-5 | TRBD1 | TRBV2 | NA | TGTGCCAGTACGGGACAGGGTGTGGATCAGCCCCAGCATTTT | CASTGQGVDQPQHF
TRBJ2-5 | TRBD1 | TRBV9 | NA | TGTGCCAGCAGCCCCCGGGACAGGGGTTTGGAGACCCAGTACTTC | CASSPRDRGLETQYF